These 5 T cell receptor beta chains share one sample of origin, sequenced in a study of blood T cell repertoires in COVID-19. Assay used: immunoSEQ multiplex PCR; TCRdb lists only in-frame clones, some missing. The table records a few hundred thousand clones, about 91% of them present only once. Material: PBMCs or T cells enriched from blood (not recorded which). All receptors come from a woman aged 40 to 55 with acute COVID-19.

The rearrangement links TRBV20-1 to TRBJ2-2; 7 bases line up with TRBD1. V gave up 5 bases and J gave up 1 base; unmatched junction bases: 19. Looked up from germline, CDR1 is DFQATT and CDR2 is SNEGSKA (reference sequence). The CDR3 is made up of 19 amino acids. The CDR3 coding sequence is TGCAGTGCTCGTGCCTATAAACAGGGGAGCCTACTGAACACCGGGGAGCTGTTTTTT. Its translation is CSARAYKQGSLLNTGELFF.

The chain couples TRBV7-3 to TRBJ2-5, with 7 bases lining up with TRBD2. The CDR3 loop spans 13 amino acids. The V gene's germline CDR1 is SGHTA and CDR2 FQGTGA. After removal of 3 bases from V and 4 bases from J, the junction contained 2 bases not matched to a gene. CDR3 DNA sequence: TGTGCCAGCAGCTTGCGGGGGTCAGAGACCCAGTACTTC. The encoded protein is CASSLRGSETQYF. Supplemented by reference TRBV7-3 and TRBJ2-5, the full variable domain reads GAGVSQTPSNKVTEKGKYVELRCDPISGHTALYWYRQSLGQGPEFLIYFQGTGAADDSGLPNDRFFAVRPEGSVSTLKIQRTERGDSAVYLCASSLRGSETQYFGPGTRLLVL.

The rearrangement links TRBV7-2 to TRBJ1-2; 9 bases are shared with TRBD1. Per the germline V gene, CDR1 is SGHTA and CDR2 is FQGNSA. The CDR3 is 13 amino acids. V lost 5 bases, J lost 8 bases, and 6 bases stayed unmatched. In DNA, the CDR3 is TGTGCCAGCAGCCCGTGGGACAGGGAAGGCTACACCTTC. Residues: CASSPWDREGYTF.

The V and J genes are TRBV6-4 and TRBJ2-5, with unresolved D. The V end was cut by 4 bases, the J end by 4 bases, with 10 bases between. Per the germline V gene, CDR1 is MRHNA and CDR2 is SNTAGT. This CDR3 has 13 amino acids. The CDR3 region is CASSATARETQYF. CDR3 nucleotide sequence: TGTGCCAGCAGTGCTACAGCCCGAGAGACCCAGTACTTC.

The V and J genes are TRBV28 and TRBJ1-2; D is unresolved. Germline V gives CDR1 MDHEN, CDR2 SYDVKM. The CDR3 has 11 amino acids. V gave up 5 bases and J gave up 2 bases, with 3 bases separating them. The CDR3 DNA sequence: TGTGCCAGCAGTCAGAACTATGGCTACACCTTC. Protein product: CASSQNYGYTF.